One T cell receptor (beta chain) is described in this entry. Its antigen is currently unknown. CDR3 length equals 14 residues. V trimming: 4 bases; J trimming: 8 bases; junction bases outside the gene matches: 9. CDR1 SGHRS and CDR2 YFSETQ come from the germline V gene. Isolating CD4+ T cells followed 9 to 11 days of culture. Assay used: immunoSEQ multiplex PCR; TCRdb lists only in-frame clones, some missing. This table has about 46,000 clones, roughly 74% appearing once. These data are taken from a study of vaccination effects on CD4 cells after COVID-19. The receptor was derived from a human donor who had a prior SARS-CoV-2 infection. The specimen comprised CD4+ T cells from PBMCs cultured without peptide, sampled before COVID-19 vaccination. The chain uses TRBV5-1 and TRBJ2-1, with 7 positions matching TRBD1. The chain's CDR3 is CASSLAEGADEQFF. The CDR3 DNA follows: TGCGCCAGCAGCCTCGCAGAGGGGGCCGATGAGCAGTTCTTC.